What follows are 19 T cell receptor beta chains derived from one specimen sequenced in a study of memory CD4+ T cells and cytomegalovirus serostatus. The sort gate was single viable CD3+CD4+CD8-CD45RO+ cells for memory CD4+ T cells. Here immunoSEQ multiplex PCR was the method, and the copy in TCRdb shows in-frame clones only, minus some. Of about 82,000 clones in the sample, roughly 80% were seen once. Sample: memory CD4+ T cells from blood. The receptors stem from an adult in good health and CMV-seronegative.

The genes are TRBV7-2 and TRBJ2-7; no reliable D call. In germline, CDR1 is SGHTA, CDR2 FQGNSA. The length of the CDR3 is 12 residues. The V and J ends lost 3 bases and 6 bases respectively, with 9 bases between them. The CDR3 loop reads CASSFLLREQYF. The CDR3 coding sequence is TGTGCCAGCAGCTTTCTACTTCGCGAGCAGTACTTC.

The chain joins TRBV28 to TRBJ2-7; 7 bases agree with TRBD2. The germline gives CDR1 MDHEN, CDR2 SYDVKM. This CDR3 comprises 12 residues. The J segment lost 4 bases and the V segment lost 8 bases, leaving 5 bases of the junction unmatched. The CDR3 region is CASGGGWYEQYF. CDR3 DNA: TGTGCCAGCGGCGGGGGTTGGTACGAGCAGTACTTC.

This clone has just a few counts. The CDR3 is CASSDIGPGNSPLHF. The CDR3 coding sequence is TGTGCCAGCAGTGATATCGGTCCGGGGAATTCACCCCTCCACTTT. The chain recombines TRBV2 with TRBJ1-6; D gene uncertain. Germline V gene data show CDR1 as SNHLY and CDR2 as FYNNEI. Trimming removed 3 bases at V and 7 bases at J, with 13 bases between. The CDR3 sequence is 15 residues long.

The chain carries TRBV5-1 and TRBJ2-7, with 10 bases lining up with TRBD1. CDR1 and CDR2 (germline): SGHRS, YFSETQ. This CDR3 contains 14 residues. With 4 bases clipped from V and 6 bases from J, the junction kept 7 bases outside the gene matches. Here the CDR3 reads CASSPGQGIGEQYF. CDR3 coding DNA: TGCGCCAGCAGCCCGGGACAGGGGATCGGCGAGCAGTACTTC.

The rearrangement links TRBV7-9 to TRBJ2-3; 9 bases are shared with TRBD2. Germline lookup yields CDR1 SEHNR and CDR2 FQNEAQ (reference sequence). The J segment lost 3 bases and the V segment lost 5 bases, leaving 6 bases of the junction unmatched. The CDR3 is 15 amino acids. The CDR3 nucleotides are TGTGCCAGCAGCCTTAGCGGGGGCCCAACAGATACGCAGTATTTT. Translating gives CASSLSGGPTDTQYF.

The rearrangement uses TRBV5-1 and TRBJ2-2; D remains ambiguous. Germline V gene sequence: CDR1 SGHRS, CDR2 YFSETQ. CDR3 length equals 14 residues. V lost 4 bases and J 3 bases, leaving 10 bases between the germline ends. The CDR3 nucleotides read TGCGCCAGCAGCCCGGAAAGGGACACCGGGGAGCTGTTTTTT. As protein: CASSPERDTGELFF.

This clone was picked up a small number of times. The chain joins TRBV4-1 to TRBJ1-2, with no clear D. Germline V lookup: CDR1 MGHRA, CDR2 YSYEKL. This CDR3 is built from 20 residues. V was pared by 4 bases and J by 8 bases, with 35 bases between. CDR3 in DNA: TGCGCCAGCAGCCCACCGGGCCTTGGCCCACCCCGGTTCCCCCGCGAAGGCTACACCTTC. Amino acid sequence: CASSPPGLGPPRFPREGYTF.

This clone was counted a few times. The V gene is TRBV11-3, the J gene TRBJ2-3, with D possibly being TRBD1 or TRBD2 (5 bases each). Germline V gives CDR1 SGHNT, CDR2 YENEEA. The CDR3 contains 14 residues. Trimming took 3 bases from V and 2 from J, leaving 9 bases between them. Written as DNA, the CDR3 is TGTGCCAGCAGCTTTGGGGGTAACACAGATACGCAGTATTTT. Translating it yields CASSFGGNTDTQYF.

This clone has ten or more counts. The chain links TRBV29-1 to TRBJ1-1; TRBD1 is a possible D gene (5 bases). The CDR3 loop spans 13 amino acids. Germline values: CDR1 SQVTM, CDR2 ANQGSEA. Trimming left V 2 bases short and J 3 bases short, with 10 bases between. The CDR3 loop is CSVERTGDTEAFF. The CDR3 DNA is TGCAGCGTTGAAAGGACGGGGGACACTGAAGCTTTCTTT.

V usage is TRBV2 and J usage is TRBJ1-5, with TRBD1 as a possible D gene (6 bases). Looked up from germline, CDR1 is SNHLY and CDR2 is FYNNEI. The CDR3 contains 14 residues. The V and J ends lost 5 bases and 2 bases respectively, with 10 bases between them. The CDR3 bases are TGTGCCAGCAGTAACAGGGATGGCAATCAGCCCCAGCATTTT. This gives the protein CASSNRDGNQPQHF.

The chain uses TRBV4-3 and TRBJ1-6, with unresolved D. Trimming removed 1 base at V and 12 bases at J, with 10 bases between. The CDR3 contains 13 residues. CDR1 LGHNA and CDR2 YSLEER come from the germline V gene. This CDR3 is CASSQVKGEPLHF. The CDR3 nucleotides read TGCGCCAGCAGCCAAGTTAAAGGAGAACCCCTCCACTTT.

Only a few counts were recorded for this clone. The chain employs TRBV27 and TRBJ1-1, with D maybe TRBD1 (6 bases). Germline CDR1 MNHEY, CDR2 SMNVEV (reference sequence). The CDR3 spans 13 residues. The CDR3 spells CAFGNRVGTEAFF. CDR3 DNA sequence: TGTGCATTTGGGAACAGGGTCGGTACTGAAGCTTTCTTT.

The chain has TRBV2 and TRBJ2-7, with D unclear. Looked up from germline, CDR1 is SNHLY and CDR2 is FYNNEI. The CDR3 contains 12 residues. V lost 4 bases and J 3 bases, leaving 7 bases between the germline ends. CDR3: CASSAGNYEQYF. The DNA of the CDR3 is TGTGCCAGCAGTGCTGGGAACTACGAGCAGTACTTC.

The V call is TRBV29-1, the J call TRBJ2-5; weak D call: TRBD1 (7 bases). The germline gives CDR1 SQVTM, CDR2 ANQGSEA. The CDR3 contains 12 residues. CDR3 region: CPGGRDQETQYF. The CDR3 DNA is TGCCCAGGGGGGAGAGATCAAGAGACCCAGTACTTC.

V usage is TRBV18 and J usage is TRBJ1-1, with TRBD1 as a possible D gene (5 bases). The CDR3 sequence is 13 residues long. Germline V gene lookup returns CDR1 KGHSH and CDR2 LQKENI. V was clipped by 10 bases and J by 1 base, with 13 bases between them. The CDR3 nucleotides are TGTGCCAACCAGCAGGGCCAGAACACTGAAGCTTTCTTT. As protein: CANQQGQNTEAFF.

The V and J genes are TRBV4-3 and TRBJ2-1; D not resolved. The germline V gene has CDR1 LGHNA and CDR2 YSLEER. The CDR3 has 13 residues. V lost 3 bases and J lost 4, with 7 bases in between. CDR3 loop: CASSQLGYNEQFF. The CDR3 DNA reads TGCGCCAGCAGCCAGCTAGGGTACAATGAGCAGTTCTTC.

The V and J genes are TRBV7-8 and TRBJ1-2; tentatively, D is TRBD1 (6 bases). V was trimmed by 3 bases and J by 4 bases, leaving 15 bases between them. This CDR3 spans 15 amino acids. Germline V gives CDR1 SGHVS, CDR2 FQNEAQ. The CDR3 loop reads CASSFGGAGSYGYTF. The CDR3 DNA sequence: TGTGCCAGCAGCTTCGGGGGGGCTGGGAGCTATGGCTACACCTTC.

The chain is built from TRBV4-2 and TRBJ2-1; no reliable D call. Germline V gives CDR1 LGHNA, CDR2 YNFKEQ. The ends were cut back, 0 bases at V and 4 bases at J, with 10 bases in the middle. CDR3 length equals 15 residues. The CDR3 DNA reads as TGTGCCAGCAGCCAAGATCCTGAGAGATACAATGAGCAGTTCTTC. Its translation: CASSQDPERYNEQFF.

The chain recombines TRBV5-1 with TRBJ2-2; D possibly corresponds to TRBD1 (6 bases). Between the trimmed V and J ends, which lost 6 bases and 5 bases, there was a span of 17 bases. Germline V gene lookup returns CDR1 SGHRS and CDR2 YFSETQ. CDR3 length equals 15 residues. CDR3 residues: CASIPQGIGTGELFF. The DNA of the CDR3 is TGCGCCAGCATACCACAGGGTATTGGGACCGGGGAGCTGTTTTTT.